This entry lists 6 T cell receptor beta chains sequenced from one sample in a study of shared clonotypes between healthy human individuals. Profiled with immunoSEQ multiplex PCR; TCRdb holds only in-frame clones, not every one. Counted here are about 1.5 million clones, 98% occurring once; the ten biggest clones make up roughly 0.45%. Sequences were obtained from naive CD4+ T cells sorted from blood. Subset meaning: CD45RA+ positively selected. Receptors were obtained from a man aged 25 to 45 in good health.

V usage is TRBV5-1 and J usage is TRBJ2-5; D tentatively reads TRBD1 or TRBD2 (5 bases each). The CDR3 length is 14 residues. The ends were cut back, 4 bases at V and 3 bases at J, with 13 bases in the middle. Germline values: CDR1 SGHRS, CDR2 YFSETQ. The CDR3 spells CASSNPRGEETQYF. The CDR3 DNA reads as TGCGCCAGCAGCAATCCGCGAGGGGAAGAGACCCAGTACTTC.

V is TRBV20-1 and J is TRBJ2-2, with D hard to call. In germline, CDR1 is DFQATT, CDR2 SNEGSKA (reference sequence). This CDR3 is 11 amino acids long. Between the trimmed V and J ends, which lost 0 bases and 5 bases, there was a span of 1 base. For the CDR3, the DNA is TGCAGTGCTAGAGAGACCGGGGAGCTGTTTTTT. This gives the protein CSARETGELFF.

The V and J genes are TRBV7-9 and TRBJ1-4; 8 bases match TRBD1. CDR3 length: 14 amino acids. After removal of 11 bases from V and 7 bases from J, the junction contained 12 bases not matched to a gene. Germline V gene data show CDR1 as SEHNR and CDR2 as FQNEAQ (reference sequence). The CDR3 region has the DNA TGTGCCCCTGCCGACAGGGGCGATGGTGAAAAACTGTTTTTT. Protein sequence: CAPADRGDGEKLFF.

The V call is TRBV29-1, the J call TRBJ2-3; no clear D. Germline-derived CDR1 and CDR2 are SQVTM and ANQGSEA. Trimming left V 3 bases short and J 7 bases short, with 8 bases between. The CDR3 covers 11 residues. The CDR3 spells CSVDPPYTQYF. CDR3 nucleotide sequence: TGCAGCGTTGACCCCCCTTATACGCAGTATTTT.

The rearrangement uses TRBV5-1 and TRBJ1-4; D may be TRBD1 (6 bases). V lost 0 bases, J lost 1 base, and 10 bases lay in between. The CDR3 spans 16 residues. Germline-derived CDR1 and CDR2 are SGHRS and YFSETQ. In DNA form, the CDR3 reads TGCGCCAGCAGCTTGGGCCAACAGGGAACTAATGAAAAACTGTTTTTT. This gives the protein CASSLGQQGTNEKLFF.

The chain couples TRBV7-2 to TRBJ2-1; a possible D gene is TRBD2 (5 bases). This CDR3 contains 14 residues. Trimming cost V 6 bases and J 0 bases, with 9 bases left between them. Germline V gene data show CDR1 as SGHTA and CDR2 as FQGNSA. This chain's CDR3 is CASRNAGSYNEQFF. CDR3 nucleotides: TGTGCCAGCAGGAATGCGGGCTCCTACAATGAGCAGTTCTTC.